This passage covers 26 T cell receptor beta chains from one sample sequenced in a study of T cells in Graves' hyperthyroidism and ophthalmopathy. The CDR3 regions of TCR beta were amplified from RNA transcripts. The primer set for the first-round RT-PCR of the TCR CDR3 was HTBI. One entry per CDR3 protein results from TCRdb running MiXCR on the multiplex PCR reads. The sample lists over 500,000 distinct CDR3 sequences; approximately 48% were seen once. The specimen sequenced was peripheral blood or thyroid tissue (not recorded which). The receptors stem from an adult woman with Graves' disease, either hyperthyroidism or ophthalmopathy (not recorded which).

The chain carries TRBV13 and TRBJ1-2, with 7 bases fitting TRBD1. CDR3 length equals 14 residues. From germline, CDR1 is PRHDT and CDR2 FYEKMQ (reference sequence). Trimming removed 8 bases from V and 8 bases from J; junction bases left unmatched: 14. CDR3 region: CASRDSGGPWGYTF. For the CDR3, the DNA is TGTGCCAGCCGTGACTCAGGGGGTCCTTGGGGCTACACCTTC.

A note on this clonotype: A much larger clone lies one base from this, so it may be a read error. In DNA form, the CDR3 reads TGTGCCAGCAGCGAAAATTCACCCCTCCACTTT. This codes for CASSENSPLHF. The chain has TRBV7-2 and TRBJ1-6; D is undetermined. Trimming cost V 5 bases and J 7 bases, with 3 bases left between them. This CDR3 is 11 amino acids long. Germline assignment: CDR1 SGHTA and CDR2 FQGNSA.

This clonotype turned up a few times. The genes are TRBV12-3 or TRBV12-4 and TRBJ2-5; D perhaps matches TRBD2 (6 bases). The CDR3 runs 14 residues. V lost 10 bases and J lost 0, with 15 bases in between. The CDR3 loop reads CAIREIADQETQYF. As DNA, the CDR3 is TGTGCCATCAGAGAAATAGCGGACCAAGAGACCCAGTACTTC.

The chain uses TRBV7-8 and TRBJ1-5; 11 nucleotides align to TRBD1. Per germline, CDR1 SGHVS and CDR2 FQNEAQ. The V and J ends lost 1 base and 6 bases, in that order; junction bases with no gene match: 5. This CDR3 comprises 16 residues. The CDR3 nucleotides are TGTGCCAGCAGCTTAGTTGGACAGGGGGCTTCTCAGCCCCAGCATTTT. The encoded protein is CASSLVGQGASQPQHF. The complete variable domain, with remaining parts taken from reference TRBV7-8 and TRBJ1-5, reads GAGVSQSPRYKVAKRGQDVALRCDPISGHVSLFWYQQALGQGPEFLTYFQNEAQLDKSGLPSDRFFAERPEGSVSTLKIQRTQQEDSAVYLCASSLVGQGASQPQHFGDGTRLSIL.

This clonotype was seen repeatedly, ten times or more. The rearrangement joins TRBV5-1 to TRBJ1-6, with 8 bases aligning to TRBD1. The CDR3 contains 15 residues. The trim removed 4 bases at V and 7 bases at J, leaving 7 bases unmatched. Per the germline V gene, CDR1 is SGHRS and CDR2 is YFSETQ. The CDR3 sequence: CASSETGERNSPLHF. In DNA form, the CDR3 reads TGCGCCAGCAGCGAGACAGGGGAAAGGAATTCACCCCTCCACTTT.

With respect to this clonotype: A much more abundant neighbour one base away suggests this may be a read error. The gene calls are TRBV2 and TRBJ2-1; TRBD1 agrees at 7 bases. From germline, CDR1 is SNHLY and CDR2 FYNNEI. This CDR3 region has 11 residues. The CDR3 DNA is TGTACCAGCAGACGGGACAGCGAGCAGTTCTTC. As protein: CTSRRDSEQFF.

This sequence joins TRBV4-1 and TRBJ1-4; D is possibly TRBD1 (5 bases). The CDR3 is made up of 14 amino acids. From germline, CDR1 is MGHRA and CDR2 YSYEKL. V lost 0 bases and J lost 7, with 9 bases in between. The CDR3 spells CASSQEPGGEKLFF. In nucleotides, the CDR3 is TGCGCCAGCAGCCAAGAGCCCGGGGGTGAAAAACTGTTTTTT.

The chain links TRBV20-1 to TRBJ1-6; D is possibly TRBD1 (6 bases). Germline V gene sequence: CDR1 DFQATT, CDR2 SNEGSKA (reference sequence). The CDR3 consists of 14 residues. Trimming took off 5 bases at V and 7 bases at J, with 15 bases between the two ends. CDR3 region: CSASQGGQNSPLHF. CDR3 DNA: TGCAGTGCTTCACAGGGTGGCCAGAATTCACCCCTCCACTTT.

This clonotype was seen ten or more times. V and J are TRBV12-3 or TRBV12-4 and TRBJ1-5; D unresolved. The CDR3 has 14 residues. Trimming stripped 2 bases from V and 3 bases from J, with 8 bases between. The CDR3 protein is CASSLFGNNQPQHF. In DNA form, the CDR3 reads TGTGCCAGCAGTTTATTCGGCAACAATCAGCCCCAGCATTTT.

The sample holds many counts of this clonotype. The chain couples TRBV6-5 to TRBJ2-7; weak D call: TRBD2 (6 bases). V lost 7 bases to trimming and J lost 2 bases, with 12 bases between them. In germline, CDR1 is MNHEY, CDR2 SVGAGI. The CDR3 has 13 residues. CDR3: CASKGTRAYEQYF. CDR3 DNA: TGTGCCAGCAAAGGGACTCGAGCCTACGAGCAGTACTTC.

The V call is TRBV7-2, the J call TRBJ1-6; TRBD1 might be the D (5 bases). Germline V lookup: CDR1 SGHTA, CDR2 FQGNSA. Trimming left V 5 bases short and J 7 bases short, with 12 bases between. The CDR3 covers 14 residues. This CDR3 reads CASSGGPANSPLHF. The CDR3 coding sequence is TGTGCCAGCAGCGGGGGACCGGCGAATTCACCCCTCCACTTT.

This chain joins TRBV20-1 and TRBJ2-5, with 12 bases matching TRBD2. Trimming removed 6 bases from V and 2 bases from J; junction bases left unmatched: 7. This CDR3 region has 15 residues. Germline CDR1 reads DFQATT; CDR2 reads SNEGSKA (reference sequence). CDR3 sequence (DNA): TGCAGTGCCAGTGGACTAGCGGGGATTCAAGAGACCCAGTACTTC. It yields the protein CSASGLAGIQETQYF.

About this clonotype: Mismatch with germline at one junction end may stem from a read error. The gene calls are TRBV7-3 and TRBJ2-2; unclear D gene. The germline CDR1 and CDR2 sequences are SGHTA and FQGTGA. The CDR3 is 12 amino acids. The CDR3 protein is CASSGPGNEQFF. For the CDR3, the DNA is TGTGCCAGCAGCGGCCCCGGCAATGAGCAGTTTTTT. Together with reference TRBV7-3 and TRBJ2-2, the CDR3 gives the full variable domain: GAGVSQTPSNKVTEKGKYVELRCDPISGHTALYWYRQSLGQGPEFLIYFQGTGAADDSGLPNDRFFAVRPEGSVSTLKIQRTERGDSAVYLCASSGPGNEQFFGEGSRLTVL.

This clonotype appeared a few times. The chain combines TRBV7-9 with TRBJ1-3; D is perhaps TRBD1 (6 bases). V gave up 4 bases and J gave up 0 bases, with 13 bases separating them. CDR1 and CDR2 (germline): SEHNR, FQNEAQ (reference sequence). The CDR3 has 16 amino acids. The DNA for the CDR3 is TGTGCCAGCAGCTCATACACAGGGCCCTCTGGAAACACCATATATTTT. Its protein is CASSSYTGPSGNTIYF.

The rearrangement links TRBV6-2 or TRBV6-3 to TRBJ1-1; D is unclear. The CDR3 spans 16 residues. CDR1 is MNHEY and CDR2 is SVGEGT in the germline V gene. V was cut by 2 bases and J by 2 bases, with 15 bases left in between. The CDR3 reads CASSYGVILINTEAFF. For the CDR3, the DNA is TGTGCCAGCAGTTACGGAGTCATTTTAATAAACACTGAAGCTTTCTTT.

The count of this clonotype is one. The gene calls are TRBV6-5 and TRBJ1-5, with D uncertain. The CDR3 sequence is 9 residues long. V lost 4 bases, J lost 10 bases, and 2 bases lay in between. Germline CDR1 MNHEY, CDR2 SVGAGI. For the CDR3, the DNA is TGTGCCAGCAGTTGCCCCCAGCATTTT. This sequence encodes CASSCPQHF.

Note on this clonotype: The conserved phenylalanine or tryptophan is not found at the CDR3 terminus, so this likely reflects a read error. This chain connects TRBV7-2 to TRBJ1-5; possible D gene TRBD1, 5 bases. The CDR3 consists of 16 residues. CDR1 is SGHTA, CDR2 FQGNSA, per germline. CDR3 region: CASSLAQGVGNQLQHL. CDR3 DNA sequence: TGTGCCAGCAGCTTAGCCCAGGGCGTCGGCAATCAGCTCCAGCATCTT.

This clonotype occurred a few times. The chain uses TRBV7-3 and TRBJ1-1; D might be TRBD1 (5 bases). Trimming removed 7 bases at V and 5 bases at J, with 14 bases between. Germline values: CDR1 SGHTA, CDR2 FQGTGA. The CDR3 length is 13 residues. The CDR3 nucleotides are TGTGCCAGCAAGCAGGATGGGGCTACTGAAGCTTTCTTT. This encodes CASKQDGATEAFF.

This clonotype appeared many times. The V call is TRBV12-3 or TRBV12-4, the J call TRBJ1-1; no reliable D call. Trimming shortened V by 3 bases and J by 11 bases, and 16 bases separated the two germline ends. CDR3 length: 13 amino acids. In DNA, the CDR3 is TGTGCCAGCAGTTTCAGGAGCCTCGACGTTGCTTTCTTT. It yields the protein CASSFRSLDVAFF.

The rearrangement links TRBV9 to TRBJ2-7, with 8 bases that match TRBD1. Germline V gives CDR1 SGDLS, CDR2 YYNGEE. CDR3 length: 15 amino acids. The J segment lost 5 bases and the V segment lost 2 bases, leaving 9 bases of the junction unmatched. In nucleotides, the CDR3 is TGTGCCAGCAGCGTGGAGGGGCAGGGGGCAAACGAGCAGTACTTC. As protein: CASSVEGQGANEQYF.

This clonotype was detected only a few times. The V and J genes are TRBV28 and TRBJ1-1, with D hard to call. The germline V gene encodes CDR1 MDHEN and CDR2 SYDVKM. Trimming left V 7 bases short and J 1 base short, with 4 bases between. The length of the CDR3 is 11 residues. CDR3 DNA: TGTGCCAGCACAGCGAACACTGAAGCTTTCTTT. Translating gives CASTANTEAFF.

V is TRBV5-1 and J is TRBJ2-2; D remains unclear. V gave up 5 bases and J gave up 4 bases, with 9 bases separating them. The CDR3 runs to 13 residues. In germline, CDR1 is SGHRS, CDR2 YFSETQ. As DNA, the CDR3 is TGCGCCAGCAGGTCGTCGGTCACCGGGGAGCTGTTTTTT. Translated: CASRSSVTGELFF.

Ten or more counts support this clonotype. The chain joins TRBV5-4 to TRBJ1-1; maybe TRBD1 (5 bases). Germline CDR1 reads SGHNT; CDR2 reads YYREEE (reference sequence). The CDR3 is 15 residues long. V lost 0 bases, J lost 1 base, and 10 bases lay in between. The DNA for the CDR3 is TGTGCCAGCAGCTTGGCTGTGGGGGAGAACACTGAAGCTTTCTTT. Encoded protein: CASSLAVGENTEAFF.

A word on this clonotype: A read error is possible here, since a much larger clone lies one base away. The CDR3 sequence: CATSEDRVDEKLFF. The CDR3 DNA is TGTGCCACCAGTGAGGACAGGGTAGATGAAAAACTGTTTTTT. V usage is TRBV24-1 and J usage is TRBJ1-4; 8 bases align to TRBD1. CDR3 length: 14 residues. With 4 bases clipped from V and 6 bases from J, the junction kept 3 bases outside the gene matches. Germline CDR1 and CDR2: KGHDR and SFDVKD.

This clonotype occurred a few times. The V call is TRBV7-9, the J call TRBJ2-7; a weak D match, TRBD2 (5 bases). Germline V lookup: CDR1 SEHNR, CDR2 FQNEAQ (reference sequence). The CDR3 covers 10 residues. V lost 5 bases to trimming and J lost 6 bases, with 5 bases between them. CDR3 coding DNA: TGTGCCAGCAGCCGGGGCGAGCAGTACTTC. It codes for CASSRGEQYF.

This clonotype was recorded a few times. The chain links TRBV20-1 to TRBJ1-1, with TRBD1 as a possible D gene (6 bases). Looked up from germline, CDR1 is DFQATT and CDR2 is SNEGSKA (reference sequence). V dropped 0 bases and J dropped 4 bases, with 12 bases sitting between them. CDR3 length: 14 amino acids. The CDR3 sequence is CSAREVGGLTEAFF. The CDR3 DNA follows: TGCAGTGCTAGAGAGGTCGGGGGGCTCACTGAAGCTTTCTTT.